These 30 T cell receptor beta chains were all obtained from the same sample, sequenced in a study of cytomegalovirus exposure and HLA in healthy donors. The PCR ran on 60 Vbeta and 13 Jbeta primers. The repertoire was sequenced with immunoSEQ multiplex PCR; TCRdb's copy has only in-frame clones and lacks some. The top ten clones hold approximately 1.6% of a sample with approximately 140,000 clones, around 80% of them seen once. The sample consisted of PBMCs. The receptors shown here come from a woman aged 18-29 years in good health and CMV-seronegative.

CDR3 protein: CASSMAQGASYEQYF. As DNA, the CDR3 is TGTGCCAGTAGTATGGCACAGGGGGCCTCCTACGAGCAGTACTTC. The chain recombines TRBV19 with TRBJ2-7; TRBD1 matches 9 bases. CDR3 length: 15 amino acids. V shed 3 bases and J 0 bases; nucleotides not matched to a gene: 3. Germline lookup yields CDR1 LNHDA and CDR2 SQIVND (reference sequence).

The chain employs TRBV4-1 and TRBJ2-2, with D uncertain. The germline gives CDR1 MGHRA, CDR2 YSYEKL. Trimming cost V 3 bases and J 2 bases, with 4 bases left between them. The CDR3 spans 13 residues. The DNA for the CDR3 is TGCGCCAGCAGCCAGCTAAACACCGGGGAGCTGTTTTTT. It codes for CASSQLNTGELFF.

The rearrangement links TRBV19 to TRBJ1-5; D gene uncertain. The V end lost 1 base, the J end lost 7 bases, and 8 bases lay between the germline ends. The CDR3 extends over 13 amino acids. The germline CDR1 and CDR2 sequences are LNHDA and SQIVND (reference sequence). Here the CDR3 DNA reads TGTGCCAGTAGTATAGCGTTACTCCAGCCCCAGCATTTT. Its translation: CASSIALLQPQHF. The entire variable domain, with the rest obtained from reference TRBV19 and TRBJ1-5, is as follows: DGGITQSPKYLFRKEGQNVTLSCEQNLNHDAMYWYRQDPGQGLRLIYYSQIVNDFQKGDIAEGYSVSREKKESFPLTVTSAQKNPTAFYLCASSIALLQPQHFGDGTRLSIL.

The chain combines TRBV7-9 with TRBJ2-1, with D unclear. V was trimmed by 0 bases and J by 15 bases, leaving 9 bases between them. The germline CDR1 and CDR2 sequences are SEHNR and FQNEAQ (reference sequence). CDR3 size: 11 residues. DNA of the CDR3: TGTGCCAGCAGCTTAGCGCCCCTACCGTTCTTC. This codes for CASSLAPLPFF.

This clone was observed a handful of times. This sequence joins TRBV25-1 and TRBJ1-2, with TRBD1 identical over 8 bases. The CDR3 covers 16 residues. Germline CDR1 MGHDK, CDR2 SYGVNS. The ends lost 1 base at V and 4 bases at J; junction bases unmatched: 8. The CDR3 here is CASSESGRGRVYGYTF. The CDR3 coding sequence is TGTGCCAGCAGTGAATCCGGCAGGGGGCGGGTCTATGGCTACACCTTC.

Notes on this clone: One end of the junction does not line up with germline, which may come from a read error. CDR3 amino acids: CASSLTSGYKQYF. CDR3 DNA: TGTGCCAGCAGTCTGACTAGCGGCTACAAGCAGTACTTC. The chain joins TRBV6-4 to TRBJ2-7; 9 bases are shared with TRBD2. Germline lookup yields CDR1 MRHNA and CDR2 SNTAGT. The CDR3 totals 13 residues.

The rearrangement joins TRBV23-1 to TRBJ1-3; tentative D call: TRBD1 (6 bases). TRBV23-1 is classed as an ORF, of uncertain function. The CDR3 contains 15 residues. V was clipped by 4 bases and J by 2 bases, with 12 bases between them. The CDR3 spells CASSPAGEAGNTIYF. For the CDR3, the DNA is TGCGCCAGCAGTCCCGCAGGGGAAGCTGGAAACACCATATATTTT.

Turning to this clone: A much larger clone differs by one base, so this may be a read error. J is TRBJ1-5 and V is TRBV5-6; a possible D gene is TRBD1 (5 bases). Germline CDR1 SGHDT, CDR2 YYEEEE. Between the trimmed V and J ends, which lost 0 bases and 5 bases, there was a span of 6 bases. The CDR3 is 13 residues long. The CDR3 coding sequence is TGTGCCAGCAGCTTGGGGGGCGATCAGCCCCAGCATTTT. It specifies CASSLGGDQPQHF.

V is TRBV4-2 and J is TRBJ2-1, with D tentatively TRBD2 (5 bases). With 8 bases removed from V and 7 bases from J, the gap between germline ends came to 15 bases. The length of the CDR3 is 13 residues. Per the germline V gene, CDR1 is LGHNA and CDR2 is YNFKEQ. The CDR3 reads CASASLRTNEQFF. CDR3 nucleotide sequence: TGTGCCAGCGCTAGCCTCAGAACGAATGAGCAGTTCTTC.

V is TRBV5-6 and J is TRBJ2-1; TRBD1 aligns across 8 bases. The CDR3 totals 16 residues. Per the germline V gene, CDR1 is SGHDT and CDR2 is YYEEEE. V was clipped by 4 bases and J by 4 bases; unmatched bases: 10. The CDR3 region is CASSRHQGAPYNEQFF. Written as DNA, the CDR3 is TGTGCCAGCAGCAGACATCAGGGGGCGCCGTACAATGAGCAGTTCTTC.

The rearrangement joins TRBV5-1 to TRBJ1-2, with a possible D match to TRBD1 (6 bases). The germline V and J ends were trimmed by 5 bases and 4 bases, with 15 bases remaining between them. The V gene's germline CDR1 is SGHRS and CDR2 YFSETQ. The CDR3 is 14 residues long. The CDR3 region has the DNA TGCGCCAGCAGTTGGTTGACAGGATCCTATGGCTACACCTTC. As protein: CASSWLTGSYGYTF.

For this clone: The conserved final phenylalanine or tryptophan is absent from the CDR3, which likely points to a read error. J is TRBJ1-2 and V is TRBV29-1; 12 bases are a match to TRBD1. Per germline, CDR1 SQVTM and CDR2 ANQGSEA. J lost 3 bases, V lost 5 bases, and 13 bases had no gene match. The CDR3 is made up of 17 amino acids. CDR3 residues: CSVSPGTGGVLDYGYTL. In DNA form, the CDR3 reads TGCAGCGTTTCCCCAGGGACAGGGGGCGTTCTGGACTATGGCTACACCCTC.

The V call is TRBV7-8, the J call TRBJ2-3; D not resolved. The CDR3 loop spans 14 amino acids. Germline CDR1 and CDR2: SGHVS and FQNEAQ. The V and J ends lost 6 bases and 5 bases respectively, with 15 bases between them. The CDR3 region is CASRPRGVVDTQYF. As DNA, the CDR3 is TGTGCCAGCAGACCTAGAGGAGTTGTAGATACGCAGTATTTT.

This chain links TRBV18 with TRBJ1-2, with 8 positions matching TRBD1. CDR3 length: 14 amino acids. CDR1 is KGHSH, CDR2 LQKENI, per germline. V shed 3 bases, J shed 3 bases, and the junction held 3 bases outside the gene matches. The CDR3 sequence: CASSPNRGYYGYTF. The CDR3 coding sequence is TGTGCCAGCTCACCGAACAGGGGGTACTATGGCTACACCTTC.

The chain couples TRBV7-9 to TRBJ2-5, with a weak D call TRBD2 (6 bases). CDR3 length equals 17 residues. Germline loops: CDR1 SEHNR, CDR2 FQNEAQ (reference sequence). The ends were cut back, 5 bases at V and 5 bases at J, with 24 bases in the middle. The CDR3 DNA reads as TGTGCCAGCAGCCTAGAAACGGGACTCGGGGGTCTGGAGACCCAGTACTTC. This encodes CASSLETGLGGLETQYF.

The chain carries TRBV30 and TRBJ2-5; TRBD2 is a possible D gene (6 bases). Germline lookup yields CDR1 GTSNPN and CDR2 SVGIG (reference sequence). CDR3 length: 16 residues. The V and J ends lost 4 bases and 11 bases respectively, with 29 bases between them. CDR3 in amino acids: CAWTLGRNLDTRGQYF. The CDR3 coding sequence is TGTGCCTGGACCCTAGGCAGGAACCTCGACACCCGGGGGCAGTACTTC.

This clone was picked up one time. The V gene is TRBV11-2, the J gene TRBJ1-1; 7 positions match TRBD1. This CDR3 has 16 amino acids. Unmatched junction bases numbered 11, after V lost 6 bases and J lost 1 base. The V gene's germline CDR1 is SGHAT and CDR2 FQNNGV. CDR3 protein: CASRSSWGQSNTEAFF. The CDR3 DNA reads as TGTGCCAGCAGATCCTCCTGGGGACAGTCGAACACTGAAGCTTTCTTT.

The gene calls are TRBV29-1 and TRBJ2-5; 11 bases match TRBD1. The germline V gene has CDR1 SQVTM and CDR2 ANQGSEA. V shed 6 bases, J shed 5 bases, and the junction held 8 bases outside the gene matches. The CDR3 has 14 residues. The CDR3 nucleotides read TGCAGCGTGAAGATCGGACAGGGGGCCGAGACCCAGTACTTC. Protein product: CSVKIGQGAETQYF.

The V and J genes are TRBV6-1 and TRBJ1-2; D is unclear. There are 15 residues in the CDR3. Germline V gives CDR1 MNHNS, CDR2 SASEGT. V was clipped by 6 bases and J by 5 bases, with 19 bases between them. The CDR3: CASRIAATFTYGYTF. The CDR3 coding sequence is TGTGCCAGCAGAATAGCGGCGACATTCACTTATGGCTACACCTTC.

This clone came up a few times. The chain recombines TRBV5-1 with TRBJ2-1, with 10 bases aligning to TRBD2. J lost 8 bases, V lost 2 bases, and 13 bases had no gene match. The CDR3 totals 17 residues. Germline values: CDR1 SGHRS, CDR2 YFSETQ. The CDR3 is CASSLALAGVGSDEQFF. The CDR3 nucleotides read TGCGCCAGCAGCTTAGCTCTAGCGGGAGTAGGAAGCGATGAGCAGTTCTTC.

The rearrangement joins TRBV7-9 to TRBJ1-5; the D is unclear. The CDR3 totals 14 residues. V was cut by 9 bases and J by 0 bases, with 12 bases left in between. CDR1 is SEHNR, CDR2 FQNEAQ, per germline (reference sequence). The CDR3 loop is CASDGSNSNQPQHF. The CDR3 DNA follows: TGTGCCAGTGACGGGTCGAATAGCAATCAGCCCCAGCATTTT.

J is TRBJ2-5 and V is TRBV10-3; 8 positions match TRBD1. The ends lost 10 bases at V and 6 bases at J; junction bases unmatched: 25. The CDR3 has 18 residues. Per the germline V gene, CDR1 is ENHRY and CDR2 is SYGVKD. The CDR3 DNA reads as TGTGCCACACAACCTACTTTACAGGGGGGCCAATGGCTTAAGACCCAGTACTTC. It translates to CATQPTLQGGQWLKTQYF.

This clone came up a few times. The V call is TRBV7-9, the J call TRBJ2-3; 9 nucleotides line up with TRBD2. Losses at the gene ends were 5 bases for V and 1 base for J; bases not matched to a gene: 4. This CDR3 region has 15 residues. CDR1 is SEHNR, CDR2 FQNEAQ, per germline (reference sequence). The DNA of the CDR3 is TGTGCCAGCAGCCCATGGACTAGCGGCACAGATACGCAGTATTTT. It codes for CASSPWTSGTDTQYF.

The chain is built from TRBV10-1 and TRBJ2-1, with D possibly TRBD2 on 5 matching bases. Germline CDR1 is WNHNN and CDR2 is SYGVQD (reference sequence). This CDR3 contains 16 residues. Trimming shortened V by 3 bases and J by 0 bases, and 12 bases separated the two germline ends. This CDR3 reads CASSDKRVSSYNEQFF. CDR3 nucleotide sequence: TGCGCCAGCAGTGATAAGAGGGTGAGCTCCTACAATGAGCAGTTCTTC.

The V and J genes are TRBV18 and TRBJ1-1; 7 nucleotides align to TRBD1. The CDR3 runs 14 residues. CDR1 and CDR2 (germline): KGHSH, LQKENI. V lost 4 bases and J lost 5; bases outside the gene matches: 7. CDR3 in amino acids: CASSLRQGGTEAFF. The CDR3 DNA reads TGTGCCAGCTCACTTAGACAGGGTGGGACTGAAGCTTTCTTT.

CDR3 sequence reads: CASSQTSGGTGELFF. The CDR3 bases are TGTGCCAGCAGTCAGACTAGCGGGGGGACCGGGGAGCTGTTTTTT. The chain carries TRBV6-1 and TRBJ2-2, with TRBD2 identical over 13 bases. The J segment lost 5 bases and the V segment lost 5 bases, leaving 2 bases of the junction unmatched. Germline CDR1 and CDR2: MNHNS and SASEGT. CDR3 length equals 15 residues.

The chain joins TRBV6-5 to TRBJ2-7, with 8 bases aligning to TRBD2. Germline values: CDR1 MNHEY, CDR2 SVGAGI. V was pared by 5 bases and J by 1 base, with 7 bases of the junction left unmatched. The CDR3 totals 15 residues. CDR3 nucleotides: TGTGCCAGCAGTGGGGAGCGGGAGTTTTCCTACGAGCAGTACTTC. This gives the protein CASSGEREFSYEQYF.

The chain couples TRBV27 to TRBJ2-2, with D possibly TRBD1 on 6 matching bases. Germline assignment: CDR1 MNHEY and CDR2 SMNVEV (reference sequence). The CDR3 length is 15 residues. V dropped 4 bases and J dropped 7 bases, with 16 bases sitting between them. Here the CDR3 reads CASSSLTGNGGELFF. Here the CDR3 DNA reads TGTGCCAGCAGTTCCCTCACAGGGAACGGCGGGGAGCTGTTTTTT.

The rearrangement joins TRBV6-5 to TRBJ1-2; tentative D call: TRBD1 (6 bases). Per the germline V gene, CDR1 is MNHEY and CDR2 is SVGAGI. This CDR3 has 14 amino acids. V lost 5 bases and J 5 bases, leaving 15 bases between the germline ends. Here the CDR3 reads CASSPTGFGYGYTF. The CDR3 coding sequence is TGTGCCAGCAGTCCAACAGGGTTTGGGTATGGCTACACCTTC.

The gene calls are TRBV2 and TRBJ2-2; 9 bases line up with TRBD2. Trimming at V came to 5 bases and at J to 1 base, leaving 5 bases not matched to a gene. This CDR3 has 16 residues. Germline V gene sequence: CDR1 SNHLY, CDR2 FYNNEI. The CDR3 here is CASSRQREVNTGELFF. The CDR3 bases are TGTGCCAGCAGTCGTCAGCGGGAGGTGAACACCGGGGAGCTGTTTTTT.